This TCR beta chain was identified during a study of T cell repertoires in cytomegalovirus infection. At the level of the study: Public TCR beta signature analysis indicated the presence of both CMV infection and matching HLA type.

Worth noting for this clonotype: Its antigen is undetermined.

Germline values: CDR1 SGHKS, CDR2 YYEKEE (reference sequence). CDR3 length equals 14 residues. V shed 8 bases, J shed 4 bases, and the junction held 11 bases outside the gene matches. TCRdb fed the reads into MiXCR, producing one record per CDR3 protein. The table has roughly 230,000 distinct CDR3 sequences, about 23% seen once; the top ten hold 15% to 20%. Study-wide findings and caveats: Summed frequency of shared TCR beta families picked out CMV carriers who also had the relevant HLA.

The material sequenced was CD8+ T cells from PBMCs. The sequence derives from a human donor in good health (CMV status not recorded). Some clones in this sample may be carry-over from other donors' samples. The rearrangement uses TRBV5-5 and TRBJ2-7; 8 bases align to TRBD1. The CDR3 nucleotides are TGTGCCAGTCGATACGGGACAGGAGGTTACGAGCAGTACTTC. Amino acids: CASRYGTGGYEQYF.